Included here is one T cell receptor (beta chain) sequence, with context. Its specificity is unknown. The PCR ran on 60 Vbeta and 13 Jbeta primers. Per the authors' pipeline: Later analysis identified tens of millions of unique TCR beta chains, 9 million to 13 million shared. The table came from immunoSEQ multiplex PCR; TCRdb's copy has only in-frame clones and leaves some out. V, J and clone size are those of that table, while D and trimming were read from the DNA. The sample has about 65,000 clones, around 80% seen once. The data were obtained in a study of cytomegalovirus exposure and HLA in healthy donors. Study-wide results and limits: In a later analysis, several top co-occurrence clusters appeared linked to parvovirus B19, influenza, CMV and Epstein-Barr virus. Reports indicate that TCR beta sequences accurately predicted the HLA-A and HLA-B alleles of most subjects. Later on, a genetic analysis was performed. It linked a missense variant in DCLRE1C with V- and J-gene trimming of TCR beta.

This CDR3 is 14 amino acids long. Trimming stripped 4 bases from V and 1 base from J, with 10 bases between. Germline CDR1 reads GTSNPN; CDR2 reads SVGIG (reference sequence). Sequenced input: PBMCs. The TCR comes from a girl aged 5-17 years in good health and CMV-seropositive. The J gene is TRBJ2-2, the V gene TRBV30; D might be TRBD2 (6 bases). The CDR3 DNA reads as TGTGCCTGGACCCCCGGGGGGAACACCGGGGAGCTGTTTTTT. This encodes CAWTPGGNTGELFF.